This note documents a single T cell receptor (beta chain) sequence. The antigen is not known. The sample belongs to a study of T cell responses to AZD1222 COVID-19 vaccine. General study findings and limits: Just a handful of AZD1222 recipients were seropositive at baseline. It should be noted that donors were predominantly white British and more often female, and clonal diversity was possibly underestimated.

Generated by immunoSEQ multiplex PCR, the TCRdb table keeps only in-frame clones and is missing some. Among 89,000 or so clones listed, approximately 90% were seen once. Deletions cut 2 bases from V and 5 bases from J, with 12 bases between. Germline V gives CDR1 SQVTM, CDR2 ANQGSEA. The CDR3 is 13 amino acids. The V gene is TRBV29-1, the J gene TRBJ2-5, with D tentatively TRBD2 (6 bases). This TCR was recovered from an adult who received the AZD1222 COVID-19 vaccine. This specimen consisted of peripheral blood, obtained 28 days after the second AZD1222 dose. Here the CDR3 DNA reads TGCAGCGTTGAAACTGGGAGGTCTGAGACCCAGTACTTC. This translates into CSVETGRSETQYF.